The 6 T cell receptor beta chains below all came from one sample that was sequenced in a study of patients and donors after allogeneic stem cell transplantation. MiXCR, applied by TCRdb to the RT-PCR reads, yields one record per CDR3 protein. The sample holds under 200,000 distinct CDR3 sequences; approximately 22% are singletons and the top ten take roughly a quarter. The sequencing input was blood, either unsorted or a sorted T cell fraction (not recorded which). Receptors originate from a human donor who was either an allogeneic HSCT recipient or a stem cell or donor lymphocyte infusion donor (not recorded which). It is not recorded whose cells these are; they may come from a transplant donor.

V usage is TRBV12-3 or TRBV12-4 and J usage is TRBJ1-1; D unclear. Trimming shortened V by 6 bases and J by 2 bases, and 13 bases separated the two germline ends. This CDR3 has 14 residues. The CDR3 DNA reads as TGTGCCAGCAGCCTCCGGGCTATCAACACTGAAGCTTTCTTT. Protein: CASSLRAINTEAFF.

This clonotype was seen more than once but under ten times. This chain links TRBV5-1 with TRBJ2-5; 7 positions match TRBD2. The germline gives CDR1 SGHRS, CDR2 YFSETQ. The V segment lost 4 bases and the J segment 5 bases; nucleotides outside the gene matches: 2. The CDR3 extends over 12 amino acids. This CDR3 reads CASSGLDETQYF. As DNA, the CDR3 is TGCGCCAGCAGCGGACTAGACGAGACCCAGTACTTC.

This clonotype appeared a few times. V and J are TRBV20-1 and TRBJ1-1; D is perhaps TRBD1 (5 bases). Trimming took 3 bases from V and 1 from J, leaving 15 bases between them. The CDR3 sequence is 15 residues long. Germline lookup yields CDR1 DFQATT and CDR2 SNEGSKA (reference sequence). This CDR3 is CSARNVGRANTEAFF. The CDR3, as DNA: TGCAGTGCTAGGAATGTTGGCAGGGCGAACACTGAAGCTTTCTTT.

This clonotype has just a few counts. J is TRBJ2-7 and V is TRBV14; D ambiguous. Trimming removed 2 bases from V and 5 bases from J, with 7 bases in between. CDR1 SGHDN and CDR2 FVKESK come from the germline V gene. The CDR3 is 12 amino acids. The CDR3 sequence: CASSQSPNEQYF. In nucleotides, the CDR3 is TGTGCCAGCAGCCAATCACCCAACGAGCAGTACTTC.

This clonotype was seen ten or more times. The chain employs TRBV7-6 and TRBJ1-5; TRBD1 aligns across 11 bases. After removal of 4 bases from V and 5 bases from J, the junction contained 7 bases not matched to a gene. The CDR3 has 16 amino acids. The germline V gene has CDR1 SGHVS and CDR2 FNYEAQ. The CDR3 here is CASSSGQGGADQPQHF. CDR3 sequence (DNA): TGTGCCAGCAGCTCGGGACAGGGGGGGGCGGATCAGCCCCAGCATTTT. The full variable domain, completed using reference TRBV7-6 and TRBJ1-5, is GAGVSQSPRYKVTKRGQDVALRCDPISGHVSLYWYRQALGQGPEFLTYFNYEAQQDKSGLPNDRFSAERPEGSISTLTIQRTEQRDSAMYRCASSSGQGGADQPQHFGDGTRLSIL.

The chain recombines TRBV12-3 or TRBV12-4 with TRBJ2-5; unclear D gene. The V gene lost 3 bases and the J gene lost 3 bases, with 11 bases spanning the gap. The CDR3 extends over 14 amino acids. Here the CDR3 reads CASSFPGREETQYF. The CDR3 bases are TGTGCCAGCAGTTTCCCAGGTCGTGAAGAGACCCAGTACTTC.